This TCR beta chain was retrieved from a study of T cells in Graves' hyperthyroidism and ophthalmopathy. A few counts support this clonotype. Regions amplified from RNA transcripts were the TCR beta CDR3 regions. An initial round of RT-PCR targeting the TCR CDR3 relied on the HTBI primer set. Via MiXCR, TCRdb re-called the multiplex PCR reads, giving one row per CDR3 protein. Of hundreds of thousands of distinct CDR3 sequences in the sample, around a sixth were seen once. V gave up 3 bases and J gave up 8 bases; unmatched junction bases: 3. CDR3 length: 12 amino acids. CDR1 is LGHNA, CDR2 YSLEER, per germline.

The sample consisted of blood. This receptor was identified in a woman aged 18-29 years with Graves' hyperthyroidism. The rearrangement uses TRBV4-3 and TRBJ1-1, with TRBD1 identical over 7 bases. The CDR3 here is CASSQDRTEAFF. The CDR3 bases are TGCGCCAGCAGCCAGGACAGGACAGAAGCTTTCTTT.